The 32 T cell receptor beta chains below come from one sample, sequenced in a study of control samples from healthy donors and cancer patients (dated by TCRdb to 2018 to 2021). The library was produced with the immunoSEQ multiplex PCR assay. TCRdb mirrors the immuneACCESS table, restricted to in-frame sequences. Some clones are absent from its copies; in checked studies, under half trace to an unresolved V gene, and the reason for the others is unknown. This sample gives some 80,000 clones in total; 85% to 95% of them show up just once. Jointly, the top ten make up 5% to 6% of the sample. Sequencing was carried out using blood. The receptors were gathered from a woman aged 60-70 years in good health.

The V and J genes are TRBV7-8 and TRBJ2-3; TRBD2 aligns across 7 bases. Germline assignment: CDR1 SGHVS and CDR2 FQNEAQ. The CDR3 spans 15 residues. J lost 5 bases, V lost 5 bases, and 10 bases had no gene match. CDR3 protein: CASSLRAGVEDTQYF. Here the CDR3 DNA reads TGTGCCAGCAGCCTCCGGGCGGGAGTGGAAGATACGCAGTATTTT.

This clone came up once. The CDR3 bases are TGCGCCAGCAGCCAAGATTCTAGCTCCTACAATGAGCAGTTCTTC. Translating it yields CASSQDSSSYNEQFF. V is TRBV4-3 and J is TRBJ2-1; D not resolved. V was clipped by 0 bases and J by 0 bases, with 6 bases between them. The CDR3 spans 15 residues. The germline V gene encodes CDR1 LGHNA and CDR2 YSLEER.

The CDR3 region has the DNA TGTGCCAGTGGATCAGGGGGAGGTGAAGAAAAACTGTTTTTT. Its protein is CASGSGGGEEKLFF. V gene TRBV19 combines with J gene TRBJ1-4; 7 bases match TRBD1. The trim removed 8 bases at V and 8 bases at J, leaving 11 bases unmatched. Germline V gives CDR1 LNHDA, CDR2 SQIVND (reference sequence). The CDR3 extends over 14 amino acids.

This chain uses TRBV7-2 with TRBJ2-1; TRBD2 aligns across 7 bases. Germline V CDR1 and CDR2: SGHTA, FQGNSA. V gave up 6 bases and J gave up 15 bases; unmatched junction bases: 11. CDR3 length equals 12 residues. CDR3 region: CASRIPSGILFF. The DNA of the CDR3 is TGTGCCAGCAGAATTCCCAGCGGGATCCTGTTCTTC.

V and J are TRBV19 and TRBJ2-3; D possibly corresponds to TRBD2 (6 bases). Germline assignment: CDR1 LNHDA and CDR2 SQIVND (reference sequence). V was pared by 3 bases and J by 0 bases, with 7 bases between. CDR3 size: 14 residues. This chain's CDR3 is CASSMGGSTDTQYF. The DNA for the CDR3 is TGTGCCAGTAGTATGGGGGGTAGCACAGATACGCAGTATTTT.

The chain employs TRBV25-1 and TRBJ2-7, with D hard to call. The CDR3 length is 13 residues. V was shortened by 4 bases and J by 2 bases, with 9 bases between the two germline ends. Germline-derived CDR1 and CDR2 are MGHDK and SYGVNS. Written as DNA, the CDR3 is TGTGCCAGCAGTGGAGGACGGGCCTACGAGCAGTACTTC. This sequence encodes CASSGGRAYEQYF.

The chain uses TRBV25-1 and TRBJ1-2; no reliable D call. The germline V gene encodes CDR1 MGHDK and CDR2 SYGVNS. Trimming shortened V by 0 bases and J by 4 bases, and 9 bases separated the two germline ends. This CDR3 spans 14 amino acids. CDR3 region: CASSEYSGTYGYTF. The CDR3 nucleotides read TGTGCCAGCAGTGAATATTCCGGCACCTATGGCTACACCTTC.

The V call is TRBV4-2, the J call TRBJ2-7; TRBD2 aligns across 13 bases. Germline V gene sequence: CDR1 LGHNA, CDR2 YNFKEQ. Unmatched junction bases numbered 7, after V lost 1 base and J lost 1 base. The CDR3 length is 18 residues. The CDR3 reads CASSQGTSGGELSYEQYF. In nucleotides, the CDR3 is TGTGCCAGCAGCCAAGGGACTAGCGGGGGTGAACTTTCCTACGAGCAGTACTTC.

The chain employs TRBV19 and TRBJ1-3; weak D call: TRBD1 (5 bases). In germline, CDR1 is LNHDA, CDR2 SQIVND (reference sequence). This CDR3 has 15 amino acids. Trimming shortened V by 6 bases and J by 1 base, and 13 bases separated the two germline ends. The CDR3 region has the DNA TGTGCCAGTAGGCCGACAGAAGGTTCTGGAAACACCATATATTTT. It specifies CASRPTEGSGNTIYF.

The rearrangement links TRBV24-1 to TRBJ2-3, with D possibly matching TRBD2 (5 bases). With 7 bases removed from V and 5 bases from J, the gap between germline ends came to 12 bases. CDR1 and CDR2 from the germline V gene are KGHDR and SFDVKD. The CDR3 is made up of 13 amino acids. The CDR3 nucleotides read TGTGCCACCAGGGGAACCGGGGTAGATACGCAGTATTTT. Translation: CATRGTGVDTQYF.

DNA for the CDR3: TGCAGCGTTGTTGGGGGAGCCAAAAACATTCAGTACTTC. This gives the protein CSVVGGAKNIQYF. The rearrangement uses TRBV29-1 and TRBJ2-4; the D call may be TRBD1 or TRBD2 (5 bases each). Germline assignment: CDR1 SQVTM and CDR2 ANQGSEA. V shed 4 bases and J shed 0 bases, with 7 bases lying between them. The CDR3 covers 13 residues.

The chain carries TRBV29-1 and TRBJ2-7; possible D gene TRBD2, 6 bases. This CDR3 has 17 amino acids. Germline loops: CDR1 SQVTM, CDR2 ANQGSEA. V shed 3 bases and J shed 0 bases, with 21 bases lying between them. CDR3 nucleotides: TGCAGCGTTGACGCGGGTCCACGTAGCGGCGACTCCTACGAGCAGTACTTC. Protein: CSVDAGPRSGDSYEQYF.

This rearrangement joins TRBV10-3 to TRBJ2-2; TRBD1 aligns across 8 bases. Looked up from germline, CDR1 is ENHRY and CDR2 is SYGVKD. V shed 4 bases and J 7 bases; nucleotides not matched to a gene: 5. There are 14 residues in the CDR3. The CDR3 loop is CAISGQGQSGELFF. Here the CDR3 DNA reads TGTGCCATCAGTGGACAGGGGCAGAGCGGGGAGCTGTTTTTT.

The V and J genes are TRBV7-6 and TRBJ1-3, with D uncertain. There are 12 residues in the CDR3. V lost 5 bases and J 8 bases, leaving 10 bases between the germline ends. CDR1 and CDR2 from the germline V gene are SGHVS and FNYEAQ. CDR3 nucleotide sequence: TGTGCCAGCAGCCCTATAGAAGACACCATATATTTT. It is translated as CASSPIEDTIYF.

Comments on this clone: Within the sample, other DNA sequences also encode this same CDR3. This sequence joins TRBV6-5 and TRBJ2-1; no firm D call. V gave up 2 bases and J gave up 6 bases, with 8 bases separating them. The CDR3 length is 13 residues. The germline V gene has CDR1 MNHEY and CDR2 SVGAGI. CDR3 coding DNA: TGTGCCAGCAGTTACCCCGGTGGCAATGAGCAGTTCTTC. Translation gives CASSYPGGNEQFF.

On this clone: One junction end disagrees with the germline gene, perhaps due to a read error. The chain has TRBV18 and TRBJ2-7; possible D gene TRBD2, 5 bases. The germline V gene encodes CDR1 KGHSH and CDR2 LQKENI. This CDR3 has 16 amino acids. DNA of the CDR3: TGTGCCAGCTCACCCTCAAACCCGGGAAATGCCGGCGAGCATTACTTC. This translates into CASSPSNPGNAGEHYF.

The CDR3 nucleotides are TGTGCCACGGTTAGCGGGGCTAACTATGGCTACACCTTC. Translated: CATVSGANYGYTF. The chain combines TRBV10-3 with TRBJ1-2, with D hard to call. This CDR3 has 13 residues. CDR1 ENHRY and CDR2 SYGVKD come from the germline V gene. V was pared by 10 bases and J by 0 bases, with 12 bases between.

This chain links TRBV11-2 with TRBJ2-7; TRBD2 might be the D (5 bases). The CDR3 covers 13 residues. V was cut by 4 bases and J by 4 bases, with 11 bases left in between. Looked up from germline, CDR1 is SGHAT and CDR2 is FQNNGV. The CDR3: CASSSRGVYEQYF. The CDR3 bases are TGTGCCAGCAGCTCCCGGGGTGTATACGAGCAGTACTTC. The entire variable domain, with the rest obtained from reference TRBV11-2 and TRBJ2-7, is as follows: EAGVAQSPRYKIIEKRQSVAFWCNPISGHATLYWYQQILGQGPKLLIQFQNNGVVDDSQLPKDRFSAERLKGVDSTLKIQPAKLEDSAVYLCASSSRGVYEQYFGPGTRLTVT.

This chain joins TRBV7-6 and TRBJ2-5; D is unclear. Germline V CDR1 and CDR2: SGHVS, FNYEAQ. The CDR3 has 16 amino acids. The germline V and J ends were trimmed by 2 bases and 1 base, with 14 bases remaining between them. CDR3 region: CASSLSPSGSQETQYF. Written as DNA, the CDR3 is TGTGCCAGCAGCTTAAGCCCATCGGGCAGCCAAGAGACCCAGTACTTC.

The chain is built from TRBV12-3 or TRBV12-4 and TRBJ1-1; D is perhaps TRBD1 (6 bases). The CDR3 length is 13 residues. Trimming cost V 5 bases and J 2 bases, with 9 bases left between them. The DNA for the CDR3 is TGTGCCAGCAGTCGGACAGAAAACACTGAAGCTTTCTTT. This sequence encodes CASSRTENTEAFF.

The chain employs TRBV6-6 and TRBJ2-3; perhaps D is TRBD1 or TRBD2 (5 bases each). V lost 11 bases and J lost 1, with 13 bases in between. The length of the CDR3 is 13 residues. CDR1 is MNHNY and CDR2 is SVGAGI in the germline V gene (reference sequence). In nucleotides, the CDR3 is TGTGCCGGTGGGGGAAGGGGCACAGATACGCAGTATTTT. It encodes CAGGGRGTDTQYF.

The chain recombines TRBV11-2 with TRBJ2-1; possibly TRBD2 for D (5 bases). Per the germline V gene, CDR1 is SGHAT and CDR2 is FQNNGV. V lost 0 bases and J lost 0, with 6 bases in between. The CDR3 is made up of 15 amino acids. As DNA, the CDR3 is TGTGCCAGCAGCTTAGACACTAGCTCCTACAATGAGCAGTTCTTC. Encoded protein: CASSLDTSSYNEQFF.

This chain's CDR3 is CASSEAFNYGYTF. CDR3 sequence (DNA): TGTGCCAGCAGCGAAGCGTTTAACTATGGCTACACCTTC. The chain recombines TRBV9 with TRBJ1-2; D gene ambiguous. From germline, CDR1 is SGDLS and CDR2 YYNGEE. CDR3 size: 13 residues. Trimming removed 3 bases at V and 1 base at J, with 7 bases between.

V gene TRBV2 combines with J gene TRBJ1-4, with D unresolved. Germline values: CDR1 SNHLY, CDR2 FYNNEI. Between the trimmed V and J ends, which lost 1 base and 4 bases, there was a span of 13 bases. The CDR3 consists of 16 residues. DNA of the CDR3: TGTGCCAGCAGTGAAGATGGCAGACTAGTTAATGAAAAACTGTTTTTT. This gives the protein CASSEDGRLVNEKLFF.

The V and J genes are TRBV4-1 and TRBJ2-1; TRBD2 matches at 16 bases. The trim removed 0 bases at V and 7 bases at J, leaving 6 bases unmatched. The CDR3 totals 18 residues. CDR1 is MGHRA, CDR2 YSYEKL, per germline. DNA of the CDR3: TGCGCCAGCAGCCAAGAGGGACTAGCGGGAGGGCCTCAAAATGAGCAGTTCTTC. Residues: CASSQEGLAGGPQNEQFF.

This clone came up once. The chain combines TRBV7-9 with TRBJ2-1; possibly TRBD1 for D (5 bases). The CDR3 runs to 12 residues. Germline V CDR1 and CDR2: SEHNR, FQNEAQ (reference sequence). Trimming stripped 6 bases from V and 5 bases from J, with 8 bases between. CDR3 region: CASSPRDNEQFF. As DNA, the CDR3 is TGTGCCAGCAGTCCCAGGGACAATGAGCAGTTCTTC.

This chain links TRBV2 with TRBJ2-1, with 10 bases matching TRBD2. Germline CDR1 is SNHLY and CDR2 is FYNNEI. The CDR3 totals 15 residues. J lost 4 bases, V lost 5 bases, and 5 bases had no gene match. This CDR3 is CASSFTSGTYNEQFF. The CDR3 region has the DNA TGTGCCAGCAGTTTTACTAGCGGGACTTACAATGAGCAGTTCTTC.

The rearrangement joins TRBV11-3 to TRBJ2-1; TRBD1 matches 9 bases. The CDR3 spans 18 residues. Germline CDR1 reads SGHNT; CDR2 reads YENEEA. Germline trimming cut 4 bases from V and 3 bases from J; bases unmatched to any gene: 13. The CDR3 loop is CASSSNSQDRGIYNEQFF. The CDR3 DNA reads as TGTGCCAGCAGCTCAAACAGCCAGGACAGGGGCATCTACAATGAGCAGTTCTTC.

The chain links TRBV28 to TRBJ1-2, with unresolved D. The CDR3 has 15 amino acids. V was trimmed by 3 bases and J by 0 bases, leaving 11 bases between them. CDR1 and CDR2 (germline): MDHEN, SYDVKM. This CDR3 is CASSFGQTANYGYTF. CDR3 bases: TGTGCCAGCAGTTTCGGGCAGACCGCTAACTATGGCTACACCTTC.

V and J are TRBV7-9 and TRBJ2-5, with D perhaps being TRBD1 or TRBD2 (6 bases each). Germline V lookup: CDR1 SEHNR, CDR2 FQNEAQ (reference sequence). The CDR3 has 13 residues. Trimming took off 7 bases at V and 5 bases at J, with 14 bases between the two ends. The CDR3 sequence is CASNRGGRETQYF. CDR3 coding DNA: TGTGCCAGCAATCGAGGGGGGCGGGAGACCCAGTACTTC.

In regard to this clone: The same CDR3 arises from other DNA sequences in this sample as well. V usage is TRBV6-2 or TRBV6-3 and J usage is TRBJ2-7; TRBD1 matches 10 bases. The CDR3 has 19 amino acids. Germline V gene data show CDR1 as MNHEY and CDR2 as SVGEGT. J gave up 4 bases and V 2 bases, and 17 bases lay outside the gene matches. This CDR3 is CASSYEWTSAGTGVYEQYF. The CDR3 DNA sequence: TGTGCCAGCAGTTACGAGTGGACTTCGGCCGGGACAGGGGTGTACGAGCAGTACTTC.

The CDR3 DNA reads TGTGCCAGTAGTATCGAGGGGAATCAGAATTCACCCCTCCACTTT. It yields the protein CASSIEGNQNSPLHF. This rearrangement joins TRBV19 to TRBJ1-6, with D perhaps matching TRBD1 (5 bases). Trimming took off 3 bases at V and 7 bases at J, with 13 bases between the two ends. The CDR3 has 15 amino acids. Germline V gene data show CDR1 as LNHDA and CDR2 as SQIVND (reference sequence).